Included here is one T cell receptor beta chain sequence, with context. V was shortened by 6 bases and J by 7 bases, with 10 bases between the two germline ends. CDR3 length: 12 amino acids. Per germline, CDR1 SGDLS and CDR2 YYNGEE. Under the authors' procedure: Reference gene primer amplification yielded estimated nucleated cell counts. Assay: immunoSEQ multiplex PCR; the TCRdb copy retains only in-frame clones and omits some. V, J and clone size are taken as reported in that table, and D and trimming were inferred from the DNA itself. The profile covers 200,000 to 300,000 clones, with around nine tenths appearing a single time and roughly 9.8% taken by the ten largest. The data belong to a study of blood T cell repertoires in COVID-19.

Input material: peripheral blood. The sequence derives from a man aged 35-49 years who had recovered from COVID-19. The chain has TRBV9 and TRBJ2-2; D not resolved. In DNA, the CDR3 is TGTGCCAGCACTTCGCGGAACGGGGAGCTGTTTTTT. Protein: CASTSRNGELFF.